A selection of T cell receptor beta chains follows, all from one sample in a study of blood T cell repertoires in COVID-19. Generated by immunoSEQ multiplex PCR, the TCRdb table keeps only in-frame clones and is missing some. The sample consists of over 250,000 clones, 70% to 90% of them appearing once. Material for sequencing was peripheral blood. The receptors were gathered from a woman aged 70-85 years with acute or convalescent COVID-19. The CDR3 runs from the conserved cysteine through the conserved F or W. The D gene is left open where the match is weak. Size is stated for part of the rows, as once, few or many counts, or as a class when the clone is expanded.

D,size,V,J,length,CDR3,DNA
TRBD1,-,TRBV6-5,TRBJ1-4,13,CASHGTGTEKLFF,TGTGCCAGCCACGGGACAGGGACTGAAAAACTGTTTTTT
TRBD1,-,TRBV11-2,TRBJ1-1,14,CASSFGDRSTEAFF,TGTGCCAGCAGCTTTGGGGACAGGTCGACTGAAGCTTTCTTT
-,-,TRBV4-1,TRBJ1-3,17,CASSRQGLTLSGNTIYF,TGCGCCAGCAGCCGACAAGGCTTAACCCTCTCTGGAAACACCATATATTTT
-,-,TRBV3-1/TRBV3-2,TRBJ2-7,14,CASSQGGIAYEQYF,TGTGCCAGCAGCCAAGGTGGCATCGCCTACGAGCAGTACTTC
-,-,TRBV6-5,TRBJ2-1,11,CASRRYNEQFF,TGTGCCAGCCGGAGGTACAATGAGCAGTTCTTC
-,-,TRBV21-1,TRBJ2-7,16,CASSKGKRYPYYEQYF,TGTGCCAGCAGCAAAGGTAAGAGGTACCCATACTACGAGCAGTACTTC
-,once,TRBV3-1/TRBV3-2,TRBJ1-1,13,CASSQLQGTEAFF,TGTGCCAGCAGCCAACTACAGGGCACTGAAGCTTTCTTT
-,-,TRBV3-1/TRBV3-2,TRBJ2-2,14,CASSQGLEGGELFF,TGTGCCAGCAGCCAAGGATTAGAGGGAGGGGAGCTGTTTTTT
-,-,TRBV15,TRBJ2-6,15,CATSRGLSGANVLTF,TGTGCCACCAGCAGAGGACTCTCTGGGGCCAACGTCCTGACTTTC
-,-,TRBV4-2,TRBJ1-2,16,CASSQGYSGEVHGYTF,TGTGCCAGCAGCCAAGGATACTCGGGAGAAGTCCATGGCTACACCTTC
TRBD2,-,TRBV7-6,TRBJ2-5,16,CASSLKASGGAETQYF,TGTGCCAGCAGCTTAAAGGCTAGCGGGGGGGCGGAGACCCAGTACTTC
-,-,TRBV5-1,TRBJ2-5,14,CASSLVASRETQYF,TGCGCCAGCAGCTTGGTGGCTAGCCGGGAGACCCAGTACTTC
TRBD1,-,TRBV2,TRBJ2-1,15,CASSDSGGSYNEQFF,TGTGCCAGCAGCGACTCAGGGGGCTCCTACAATGAGCAGTTCTTC
-,-,TRBV5-8,TRBJ2-3,15,CASISQQGLTDTQYF,TGTGCCAGCATCTCTCAACAGGGTCTAACAGATACGCAGTATTTT
TRBD1,once,TRBV9,TRBJ1-4,14,CASSVADRGGKLFF,TGTGCCAGCAGCGTAGCGGACAGGGGGGGAAAACTGTTTTTT
-,-,TRBV7-9,TRBJ1-1,13,CASTLQGNTEAFF,TGTGCCAGCACCCTTCAGGGGAACACTGAAGCTTTCTTT
-,once,TRBV4-2,TRBJ2-6,21,CASSQEVGDSWLVSGANVLTF,TGTGCCAGCAGCCAAGAGGTAGGGGACTCCTGGCTGGTCTCTGGGGCCAACGTCCTGACTTTC
-,-,TRBV11-2,TRBJ2-7,13,CASSEDRAYEQYF,TGTGCCAGCAGCGAGGACAGAGCCTACGAGCAGTACTTC
TRBD1,-,TRBV27,TRBJ1-6,18,CASSLSPGGSSYNSPLHF,TGTGCCAGCAGTTTATCGCCAGGGGGTAGCTCCTATAATTCACCCCTCCACTTT
-,-,TRBV3-1/TRBV3-2,TRBJ1-4,15,CASSQRGKTNEKLFF,TGTGCCAGCAGCCAAAGGGGGAAAACTAATGAAAAACTGTTTTTT
-,-,TRBV5-1,TRBJ1-3,15,CASSLPAASGNTIYF,TGCGCCAGCAGCTTGCCGGCGGCATCTGGAAACACCATATATTTT
TRBD2,-,TRBV3-1/TRBV3-2,TRBJ2-7,15,CASSPPTSGGHEQYF,TGTGCCAGCAGCCCTCCGACTAGCGGGGGCCACGAGCAGTACTTC
TRBD2,-,TRBV5-1,TRBJ2-7,15,CASSLTSGGYYEQYF,TGCGCCAGCAGCCTAACTAGCGGGGGTTACTACGAGCAGTACTTC
-,-,TRBV5-1,TRBJ1-1,17,CASSLGFQGGMNTEAFF,TGCGCCAGCAGCTTAGGGTTCCAGGGAGGGATGAACACTGAAGCTTTCTTT
-,-,TRBV11-2,TRBJ2-5,14,CASSPRQERETQYF,TGTGCCAGCAGCCCACGACAGGAACGAGAGACCCAGTACTTC
TRBD1,-,TRBV11-2,TRBJ1-6,13,CASSSPGGTPLHF,TGTGCCAGCAGCTCCCCAGGGGGCACGCCCCTCCACTTT
-,-,TRBV11-2,TRBJ1-2,15,CASSLGLSWNYGYTF,TGTGCCAGCAGCCTAGGACTTTCTTGGAACTATGGCTACACCTTC
TRBD1,-,TRBV7-3,TRBJ1-1,15,CASSKTGGMNTEAFF,TGTGCCAGCAGCAAGACAGGGGGGATGAACACTGAAGCTTTCTTT
TRBD2,few,TRBV7-2,TRBJ2-3,18,CASSLARLAGGRTDTQYF,TGTGCCAGCAGCTTAGCCCGACTAGCGGGGGGCCGCACAGATACGCAGTATTTT
TRBD1,-,TRBV11-2,TRBJ1-2,14,CASSRDRGSYGYTF,TGTGCCAGCAGCCGGGACAGGGGAAGCTATGGCTACACCTTC
-,once,TRBV7-9,TRBJ1-1,16,CASSARDTAGYTEAFF,TGTGCCAGCAGCGCCCGGGACACGGCCGGGTACACTGAAGCTTTCTTT
TRBD1,-,TRBV5-4,TRBJ1-5,19,CASRTGQDRVERGNQPQHF,TGTGCCAGCAGGACAGGGCAGGACAGGGTTGAGAGGGGGAATCAGCCCCAGCATTTT
TRBD1,-,TRBV2,TRBJ1-1,14,CANKRQGALTEAFF,TGTGCCAACAAAAGACAGGGGGCGCTCACTGAAGCTTTCTTT
-,-,TRBV2,TRBJ2-3,14,CASRQQEGTDTQYF,TGTGCCAGCAGACAACAGGAAGGCACAGATACGCAGTATTTT
-,-,TRBV4-1,TRBJ1-1,17,CASSQVRGGLENTEAFF,TGCGCCAGCAGCCAAGTCAGGGGAGGGTTAGAGAACACTGAAGCTTTCTTT
-,-,TRBV19,TRBJ2-3,17,CASSKLGDTRASDTQYF,TGTGCCAGTAGTAAATTAGGGGACACCCGCGCCTCCGATACGCAGTATTTT
-,few,TRBV6-1,TRBJ1-5,14,CASSETGLNQPQHF,TGTGCCAGCAGTGAAACAGGGTTGAATCAGCCCCAGCATTTT
-,-,TRBV5-4,TRBJ2-1,14,CASNAGRGDTEQFF,TGTGCCAGCAACGCAGGGAGGGGGGATACTGAGCAGTTCTTC
-,-,TRBV12-5,TRBJ1-1,14,CASGSPSPLGGAFF,TGTGCTAGTGGTTCCCCGAGCCCTCTGGGGGGAGCTTTCTTT
TRBD2,-,TRBV5-4,TRBJ2-5,19,CASSPPGVILGGGWETQYF,TGTGCCAGCAGCCCCCCTGGGGTTATTCTCGGGGGGGGCTGGGAGACCCAGTACTTC
-,-,TRBV11-2,TRBJ1-2,17,CASSLDGSPLDLYGYTF,TGTGCCAGCAGCTTAGATGGGTCACCGCTAGACCTTTATGGCTACACCTTC